Presented here are 26 T cell receptor beta chains from one specimen sequenced in a study of breast tumors, draining lymph nodes, adjacent tissues. One entry per CDR3 protein, called by TCRdb with MiXCR from the multiplex PCR reads. The table lists 250,000 or so distinct CDR3 sequences, 30% to 35% of them singletons. Axillary draining lymph nodes of breast cancer patients supplied the node samples. Sequencing was carried out using axillary lymph node tissue. The receptors derive from a female donor with breast cancer. Some clones in this sample may be carry-over from other donors' samples.

In this sample, this clonotype turned up many times. The chain recombines TRBV9 with TRBJ2-1, with 8 bases matching TRBD2. The CDR3 runs 14 residues. Germline V gene data show CDR1 as SGDLS and CDR2 as YYNGEE. V shed 4 bases, J shed 8 bases, and the junction held 8 bases outside the gene matches. The CDR3 protein is CASSLQRETDEQFF. For the CDR3, the DNA is TGTGCCAGCAGCCTCCAGCGGGAGACGGATGAGCAGTTCTTC.

This clonotype was recorded many times. This chain uses TRBV20-1 with TRBJ2-7; 7 bases are a match to TRBD2. Per the germline V gene, CDR1 is DFQATT and CDR2 is SNEGSKA (reference sequence). The CDR3 contains 13 residues. Here the CDR3 reads CTAGSGGVGEQYF. In DNA, the CDR3 is TGCACCGCCGGGTCGGGAGGTGTCGGCGAGCAGTACTTC.

This clonotype was picked up many times. V and J are TRBV19 and TRBJ2-3; 15 positions match TRBD2. V was clipped by 3 bases and J by 6 bases; unmatched bases: 7. From germline, CDR1 is LNHDA and CDR2 SQIVND (reference sequence). This CDR3 has 17 amino acids. CDR3 coding DNA: TGTGCCAGTAGTATCCCGGGACTAGCGGGAGGAGGGGATACGCAGTATTTT. Protein: CASSIPGLAGGGDTQYF.

This clonotype was observed at least ten times. The chain couples TRBV24-1 to TRBJ2-7, with TRBD1 matching over 10 bases. The CDR3 is 15 amino acids. The V and J ends lost 3 bases and 5 bases, in that order; junction bases with no gene match: 6. Germline lookup yields CDR1 KGHDR and CDR2 SFDVKD. Written as DNA, the CDR3 is TGTGCCACCAGTGATCCCGGGACAGGGGCAAACGAGCAGTACTTC. Translated, it gives CATSDPGTGANEQYF.

V gene TRBV25-1 combines with J gene TRBJ2-3; TRBD1 aligns across 7 bases. V was clipped by 3 bases and J by 8 bases; unmatched bases: 8. The CDR3 runs 14 residues. Looked up from germline, CDR1 is MGHDK and CDR2 is SYGVNS. This CDR3 is CASSDSQGFGTQYF. CDR3 coding DNA: TGTGCCAGCAGTGATTCACAGGGGTTTGGTACGCAGTATTTT.

This clonotype was seen a few times. The genes are TRBV18 and TRBJ2-7; D tentatively fits TRBD1 or TRBD2 (5 bases each). The V end was cut by 6 bases, the J end by 3 bases, with 12 bases between. The CDR3 has 13 residues. CDR1 KGHSH and CDR2 LQKENI come from the germline V gene. CDR3 region: CASSRDVGYEQYF. CDR3 DNA sequence: TGTGCCAGCTCCCGGGACGTAGGCTACGAGCAGTACTTC.

The chain couples TRBV29-1 to TRBJ1-1, with D tentatively TRBD1 (5 bases). CDR1 and CDR2 (germline): SQVTM, ANQGSEA. V was shortened by 3 bases and J by 7 bases, with 15 bases between the two germline ends. The CDR3 extends over 13 amino acids. The CDR3 protein is CSVDGLDGGEAFF. The CDR3 DNA is TGCAGCGTTGATGGCTTGGACGGGGGTGAAGCTTTCTTT.

This clonotype was detected many times. The chain joins TRBV2 to TRBJ2-2; 7 nucleotides line up with TRBD2. The CDR3 is 16 amino acids. V trimming: 5 bases; J trimming: 0 bases; junction bases outside the gene matches: 6. Germline assignment: CDR1 SNHLY and CDR2 FYNNEI. CDR3 DNA: TGTGCCAGCAGTAGATCAAGCGGGGCGAACACCGGGGAGCTGTTTTTT. It specifies CASSRSSGANTGELFF.

This clonotype was counted at least ten times. The V and J genes are TRBV12-3 or TRBV12-4 and TRBJ1-6; D is perhaps TRBD1 (5 bases). V gave up 4 bases and J gave up 10 bases, with 11 bases separating them. CDR3 size: 13 residues. Here the CDR3 reads CASSSRRGSPLHF. The CDR3 DNA is TGTGCCAGCAGTTCTCGGAGGGGATCACCCCTCCACTTT.

This clonotype has at least ten counts. This chain connects TRBV6-4 to TRBJ2-2, with unresolved D. The germline gives CDR1 MRHNA, CDR2 SNTAGT. The CDR3 is 13 residues long. Trimming took 8 bases from V and 0 from J, leaving 7 bases between them. The CDR3, as DNA: TGTGCCAGCCGGGTTCCGAACACCGGGGAGCTGTTTTTT. This gives the protein CASRVPNTGELFF.

V is TRBV7-9 and J is TRBJ2-1, with 13 bases aligning to TRBD2. The CDR3 extends over 18 amino acids. Germline V gives CDR1 SEHNR, CDR2 FQNEAQ (reference sequence). The junction had 12 bases not matched to a gene; V was cut back by 2 bases and J by 8 bases. In DNA, the CDR3 is TGTGCCAGCAGCTTAAAGGAGCAGGGACTAGCGGGATTACATGAGCAGTTCTTC. Its protein is CASSLKEQGLAGLHEQFF.

This clonotype was seen repeatedly, ten times or more. The rearrangement uses TRBV7-6 and TRBJ2-1; 11 bases align to TRBD1. In germline, CDR1 is SGHVS, CDR2 FNYEAQ. V trimming: 2 bases; J trimming: 8 bases; junction bases outside the gene matches: 2. The CDR3 runs to 14 residues. CDR3 residues: CASSLRTGGHEQFF. The CDR3 bases are TGTGCCAGCAGCTTACGGACAGGGGGCCATGAGCAGTTCTTC. Full variable domain (remainder filled in from reference TRBV7-6 and TRBJ2-1): GAGVSQSPRYKVTKRGQDVALRCDPISGHVSLYWYRQALGQGPEFLTYFNYEAQQDKSGLPNDRFSAERPEGSISTLTIQRTEQRDSAMYRCASSLRTGGHEQFFGPGTRLTVL.

To note about this clonotype: A much larger clone differs by one base, so this may be a read error. The chain joins TRBV5-6 to TRBJ2-3; tentatively, D is TRBD2 (6 bases). V dropped 2 bases and J dropped 14 bases, with 15 bases sitting between them. Germline CDR1 is SGHDT and CDR2 is YYEEEE. The CDR3 has 12 residues. The CDR3 region has the DNA TGTGCCAGCAGCTTTAGAGGGAGGCCCCTGTATTTT. This gives the protein CASSFRGRPLYF. Using reference TRBV5-6 and TRBJ2-3 for the parts outside the CDR3, the full variable domain is DAGVTQSPTHLIKTRGQQVTLRCSPKSGHDTVSWYQQALGQGPQFIFQYYEEEERQRGNFPDRFSGHQFPNYSSELNVNALLLGDSALYLCASSFRGRPLYFGPGTRLTVL.

This clonotype was seen only a few times. The chain joins TRBV3-1 to TRBJ2-7; possible D gene TRBD2, 5 bases. V was pared by 0 bases and J by 3 bases, with 12 bases between. Germline loops: CDR1 LGHDT, CDR2 YNNKEL (reference sequence). This CDR3 contains 15 residues. In DNA, the CDR3 is TGTGCCAGCAGCCAAGATCTGGGAGCCGGCTACGAGCAGTACTTC. Encoded protein: CASSQDLGAGYEQYF.

This clonotype showed up many times. V gene TRBV19 combines with J gene TRBJ2-1; D is uncertain. The CDR3 has 13 residues. Looked up from germline, CDR1 is LNHDA and CDR2 is SQIVND (reference sequence). V was cut by 0 bases and J by 5 bases, with 5 bases left in between. The CDR3: CASSIEQHNEQFF. The CDR3 DNA sequence: TGTGCCAGTAGTATAGAACAGCACAATGAGCAGTTCTTC.

The J gene is TRBJ2-7, the V gene TRBV7-9; D might be TRBD2 (6 bases). The CDR3 is 19 amino acids. V was clipped by 6 bases and J by 2 bases, with 29 bases between them. Germline V gene sequence: CDR1 SEHNR, CDR2 FQNEAQ (reference sequence). The CDR3 coding sequence is TGTGCCAGCAGTGGGCACGCGCCAGTACCCGGGACTGCGCCCTACGAGCAGTACTTC. Protein: CASSGHAPVPGTAPYEQYF. The whole variable domain, remainder taken from reference TRBV7-9 and TRBJ2-7, is DTGVSQNPRHKITKRGQNVTFRCDPISEHNRLYWYRQTLGQGPEFLTYFQNEAQLEKSRLLSDRFSAERPKGSFSTLEIQRTEQGDSAMYLCASSGHAPVPGTAPYEQYFGPGTRLTVT.

At least ten counts were recorded for this clonotype. CDR3: CASSGTGTSGSVQTDTQYF. In nucleotides, the CDR3 is TGTGCCAGCAGCGGAACCGGGACTAGCGGGAGCGTTCAAACAGATACGCAGTATTTT. The chain is built from TRBV9 and TRBJ2-3; 14 positions agree with TRBD2. Losses at the gene ends were 3 bases for V and 3 bases for J; bases not matched to a gene: 12. The CDR3 contains 19 residues. The germline V gene encodes CDR1 SGDLS and CDR2 YYNGEE.

This clonotype was counted ten times or more. The gene calls are TRBV7-2 and TRBJ1-6; the D is unclear. V was clipped by 0 bases and J by 9 bases, with 15 bases between them. From germline, CDR1 is SGHTA and CDR2 FQGNSA. This CDR3 comprises 16 residues. This CDR3 is CASSLAQATAGSPLHF. CDR3 nucleotide sequence: TGTGCCAGCAGCTTAGCGCAGGCCACCGCTGGTTCACCCCTCCACTTT.

V and J are TRBV4-1 and TRBJ2-3; TRBD2 matches 8 bases. The J segment lost 2 bases and the V segment lost 0 bases, leaving 13 bases of the junction unmatched. The CDR3 contains 19 residues. The V gene's germline CDR1 is MGHRA and CDR2 YSYEKL. CDR3 loop: CASSQDINGVAGFTDTQYF. Written as DNA, the CDR3 is TGCGCCAGCAGCCAAGATATTAATGGAGTAGCGGGATTCACAGATACGCAGTATTTT.

Worth noting for this clonotype: A single base separates this from a much larger clone, so it may be a read error. The chain carries TRBV11-2 and TRBJ2-2; 9 positions match TRBD2. The CDR3 contains 15 residues. CDR1 SGHAT and CDR2 FQNNGV come from the germline V gene. CDR3 sequence reads: CASSLFSGSGGEPFF. CDR3 DNA sequence: TGTGCCAGCAGCTTGTTTAGCGGGAGTGGCGGGGAGCCGTTTTTT.

This clonotype was observed a single time. This sequence joins TRBV29-1 and TRBJ1-2, with unresolved D. The germline V gene encodes CDR1 SQVTM and CDR2 ANQGSEA. The CDR3 contains 17 residues. Trimming stripped 0 bases from V and 4 bases from J, with 21 bases between. The chain's CDR3 is CSVEDHGRPQEAYGYTF. The DNA for the CDR3 is TGCAGCGTTGAAGATCATGGCAGACCTCAAGAGGCCTATGGCTACACCTTC.

As concerns this clonotype: The CDR3 ends on some other residue instead of the conserved phenylalanine or tryptophan, so this is likely a read error. This chain uses TRBV20-1 with TRBJ1-1; no reliable D call. Looked up from germline, CDR1 is DFQATT and CDR2 is SNEGSKA (reference sequence). V was pared by 2 bases and J by 3 bases, with 7 bases between. The CDR3 contains 12 residues. The CDR3 spells CSARSFYTEAFL. As DNA, the CDR3 is TGCAGTGCTAGATCCTTTTACACTGAAGCTTTCTTG.

This clonotype was counted many times. The J gene is TRBJ2-1, the V gene TRBV19; 8 bases map to TRBD1. The length of the CDR3 is 14 residues. CDR1 and CDR2 from the germline V gene are LNHDA and SQIVND (reference sequence). J was trimmed by 2 bases and V by 10 bases; bases with no gene match: 7. The CDR3 coding sequence is TGTGCCACCAGGGACAGGTCAACCTACAATGAGCAGTTCTTC. Protein product: CATRDRSTYNEQFF.

A word on this clonotype: One end of the junction varies from germline; a read error may be responsible. V gene TRBV12-3 or TRBV12-4 combines with J gene TRBJ2-2, with D possibly matching TRBD2 (5 bases). The CDR3 length is 14 residues. This CDR3 is CASGFGPYTGEPFF. The CDR3 bases are TGTGCCAGCGGTTTTGGACCATACACCGGGGAGCCGTTTTTT.

The genes are TRBV20-1 and TRBJ2-1, with TRBD2 matching 12 bases. The CDR3 is 17 amino acids. Germline lookup yields CDR1 DFQATT and CDR2 SNEGSKA (reference sequence). Unmatched junction bases numbered 16, after V lost 5 bases and J lost 8 bases. The CDR3 nucleotides are TGCAGTGCTGGGGACAAATTACTAGCGGGAGGCGGCGATGAGCAGTTCTTC. It specifies CSAGDKLLAGGGDEQFF.

V and J are TRBV20-1 and TRBJ2-5; D possibly corresponds to TRBD1 (6 bases). There are 17 residues in the CDR3. The V and J ends lost 6 bases and 3 bases respectively, with 26 bases between them. Germline CDR1 DFQATT, CDR2 SNEGSKA (reference sequence). The CDR3 DNA is TGCAGTGCCAGTCCTCAGCCAGGGGCTACCGGAAAAGAGACCCAGTACTTC. Protein: CSASPQPGATGKETQYF.